The clone carrying this T cell receptor beta chain was picked up a small number of times. Its specificity is unknown. Making TCR cDNA involved 5'RACE template switching, which added UMIs and a universal primer site. One entry per CDR3 protein results from TCRdb running MiXCR on the 5' RACE reads. The sample contains around 590,000 distinct CDR3 sequences, roughly 12% of which appear only once. This specimen comes from a study of T cells after yellow fever vaccination. Overall study findings and caveats: Booster samples showed a return of most primary-vaccination clones (around 96% CD4, 85% to 90% CD8).

This CDR3 region has 16 residues. CDR1 and CDR2 from the germline V gene are SGHAT and FQDESV (reference sequence). V gave up 4 bases and J gave up 7 bases; unmatched junction bases: 13. The material was PBMCs, obtained on the day of the yellow fever booster vaccination. The gene calls are TRBV11-1 and TRBJ2-1; 7 nucleotides agree with TRBD2. The clonotype originates from a man aged 30 to 45 who received the YFV17D yellow fever vaccine. The CDR3 DNA reads TGTGCCAGCAGCTCCAATAGCGGGCGCGGCAGTAATGAGCAGTTCTTC. Its translation: CASSSNSGRGSNEQFF.